Reported below is one T cell receptor beta chain. This specimen comes from a study of blood T cell repertoires in COVID-19. Study at large: The samples span acute and convalescent COVID-19 from the United States, Italy and Spain. T cells, B-cell-depleted T cells, or PBMCs supplied cDNA or gDNA.

CDR1 and CDR2 from the germline V gene are LGHNA and YNFKEQ. CDR3 length equals 16 residues. Trimming left V 1 base short and J 4 bases short, with 14 bases between. As handled by the study authors: Counts of nucleated cells, estimated from reference gene primer amplification, were obtained. The protocol was immunoSEQ multiplex PCR, while the TCRdb copy is restricted to in-frame clones and leaves out a portion. V, J and clone size are taken as reported in that table, and D and trimming were inferred from the DNA itself. The sample holds roughly 150,000 clones, 70% to 90% seen once. Material for sequencing was peripheral blood. This rearrangement joins TRBV4-2 to TRBJ2-1; tentatively, D is TRBD2 (5 bases). The sequence was obtained from a man in his fifties who had recovered from COVID-19. CDR3 region: CASSQVTDSTYNEQFF. The CDR3 nucleotides are TGTGCCAGCAGCCAAGTGACGGACTCCACTTACAATGAGCAGTTCTTC.